This T cell receptor beta chain stems from a study of T cell responses to AZD1222 COVID-19 vaccine. Points from the study as a whole: At 160-218 and 743-854, vaccine-associated CD4 TCRs were dominant, and they spanned spike. Reportedly, close to half of spike-specific TCRs are directed against unmutated variant regions.

The assay was immunoSEQ multiplex PCR, and TCRdb's table has in-frame clones only and misses some. The sample includes 140,000 or so clones, roughly 88% of them seen just once. Comment on this clone: What it recognizes is unknown.

The CDR3 consists of 15 residues. Between the trimmed V and J ends, which lost 7 bases and 4 bases, there was a span of 19 bases. Looked up from germline, CDR1 is MNHNY and CDR2 is SVGAGI (reference sequence). The chain carries TRBV6-6 and TRBJ1-2, with D possibly being TRBD1 (6 bases). Sequenced material: peripheral blood, taken 28 days after the second AZD1222 dose. This clonotype was obtained from an adult who received the AZD1222 COVID-19 vaccine. CDR3 sequence: CASTEMGGAGYGYTF. The CDR3 nucleotides read TGTGCCAGCACCGAAATGGGGGGGGCCGGCTATGGCTACACCTTC.